This T cell receptor (beta chain) was captured in a study of tumor-infiltrating lymphocytes in primary liver carcinoma. Priming with a constant-region primer yielded TCR beta cDNA from 500 ng total RNA. A slightly modified ARM-PCR protocol with three nested multiplex PCR rounds produced these TCR beta libraries. Two initial PCR rounds of around 10 cycles each paired TRBV1-TRBV30 forward primers with a C-beta reverse primer. In TCRdb, the multiplex PCR reads were re-called with MiXCR into one record per CDR3 protein. The repertoire consists of tens of thousands of distinct CDR3 sequences, with around 70% occurring once and the leading ten covering approximately 19%. Losses at the gene ends were 6 bases for V and 11 bases for J; bases not matched to a gene: 17. CDR1 is MNHEY, CDR2 SVGAGI, per germline. The CDR3 length is 15 residues. Co-extraction of both nucleic acids (RNA and DNA) used roughly 18-34 mg of unsorted bulk tissue.

The source of this sequence is a man aged 40-49 years with primary liver carcinoma and hepatitis B virus infection. Sample: liver tumor tissue from sampling region 1. Subset indicated: tumor region T1, superior pole. This chain connects TRBV6-5 to TRBJ2-3, with 7 bases matching TRBD1. The CDR3 region has the DNA TGTGCCAGCAGACCCGGGACAGACAATTACGGTAGGCAGTATTTT. Residues: CASRPGTDNYGRQYF.